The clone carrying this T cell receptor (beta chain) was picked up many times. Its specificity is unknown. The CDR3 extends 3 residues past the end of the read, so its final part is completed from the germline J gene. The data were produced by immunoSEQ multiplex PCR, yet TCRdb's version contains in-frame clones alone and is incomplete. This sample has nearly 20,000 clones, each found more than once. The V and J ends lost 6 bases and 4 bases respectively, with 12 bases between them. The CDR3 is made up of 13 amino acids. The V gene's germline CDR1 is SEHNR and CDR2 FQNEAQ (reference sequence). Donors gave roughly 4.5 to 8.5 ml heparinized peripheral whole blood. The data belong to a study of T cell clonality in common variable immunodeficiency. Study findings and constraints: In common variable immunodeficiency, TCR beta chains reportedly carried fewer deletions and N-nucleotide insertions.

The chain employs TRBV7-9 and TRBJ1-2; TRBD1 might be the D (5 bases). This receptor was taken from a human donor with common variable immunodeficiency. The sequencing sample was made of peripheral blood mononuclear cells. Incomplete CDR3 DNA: TGTGCCAGCAGTTTCGACGGGGGCTATGGC. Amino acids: CASSFDGGYG. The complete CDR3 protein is CASSFDGGYGYTF.